This T cell receptor (beta chain) was documented in a study of shared clonotypes between healthy human individuals. Germline V gene lookup returns CDR1 SGDLS and CDR2 YYNGEE. The V and J ends lost 4 bases and 5 bases respectively, with 15 bases between them. The CDR3 covers 14 residues. Sequencing was performed with immunoSEQ multiplex PCR; in TCRdb, only in-frame clones are kept and a portion is missing. The repertoire holds around 700,000 clones, about 92% seen once, with roughly 22% in the top ten. Regarding the study as a whole: Naive subsets tended to show greater estimated richness than memory subsets.

On this clone: As yet, its antigen is unknown.

Naive CD8 populations comprised CD45RO-negative cells positively selected for CCR7, excluding terminally differentiated effector memory CD45RA+ cells. None of the donors, who were healthy HIV-negative adults, had recently had acute infections or vaccinations. Adult Caucasians living in Nashville, Tennessee made up all of the donors. The TCR originated in a man between 25 and 39 years old in good health. The V gene is TRBV9, the J gene TRBJ2-5; a possible D gene is TRBD2 (7 bases). Material: naive CD8+ T cells sorted from blood. As DNA, the CDR3 is TGTGCCAGCAGCCCTTGGGGGGGCGGTGAGACCCAGTACTTC. It translates to CASSPWGGGETQYF.